The rows below give T cell receptor beta chains drawn from one sample of a study of response to subunit inactivated influenza vaccine. From the RT-PCR reads, TCRdb called clonotypes with MiXCR, one entry per CDR3 protein. The data show under 200,000 distinct CDR3 sequences, 9.5% to 12% seen once. The input for sequencing was CD8+ T cells sorted from PBMCs, taken around 25 months after vaccination. The receptors originated from a man aged 50 to 75 who received an inactivated influenza vaccine. Each CDR3 is given with its conserved first and last residue. The order of the fields is CDR3 DNA, CDR3 protein, V gene, J gene, D gene, clone size. A D gene is named only where the DNA matches it firmly. Size tells how often a clone was seen (once, few, many) or the class of an expanded clone, and some rows leave it out.

TGTGCCAGCAGTCGTGGGTTAAACACTGAAGCTTTCTTT	CASSRGLNTEAFF	TRBV6-6	TRBJ1-1	-	many
TGCGCCAGCAGCCGAGAACCAGGGGACGGCAATCAGCCCCAGCATTTT	CASSREPGDGNQPQHF	TRBV4-1	TRBJ1-5	-	many
TGCAGTGCTAATCTGGGCGGGGCTACTTACAATGAGCAGTTCTTC	CSANLGGATYNEQFF	TRBV20-1	TRBJ2-1	-	few
TGTGCCAGCAGCCAAGACGCCTCGGTACGCTACGAGCAGTACTTC	CASSQDASVRYEQYF	TRBV3-1	TRBJ2-7	-	-
TGCGCCAGCAGCGTAGCGCTAGGGGGTGATGAGCAGTTCTTC	CASSVALGGDEQFF	TRBV5-1	TRBJ2-1	-	few
TGTGCCAGCAGCGCCCGGACTAGCGGTTACAATGAGCAGTTCTTC	CASSARTSGYNEQFF	TRBV11-1	TRBJ2-1	TRBD2	-
TGCGCCAGCAGCTTGAGTTGGCAGGGAGGGGCAGAGACCCAGTACTTC	CASSLSWQGGAETQYF	TRBV5-1	TRBJ2-5	TRBD2	-
TGTGCCAGCAGTGGACAGGGTTACACTGAAGCTTTCTTT	CASSGQGYTEAFF	TRBV7-6	TRBJ1-1	TRBD1	few
TGTGCCAGCAGGGAAAGCCCGCCAGGGAGGAACACTGAAGCTTTCTTT	CASRESPPGRNTEAFF	TRBV6-4	TRBJ1-1	-	many
TGTGCCAGCAGCGTAGGAGGGCTTGGCGGGGAGCTGTTTTTT	CASSVGGLGGELFF	TRBV9	TRBJ2-2	-	few
TGCAGTGCTAGAGAGGCCAGCCCTCCTCCCTACGAGCAGTACTTC	CSAREASPPPYEQYF	TRBV20-1	TRBJ2-7	-	few
TGTGCCAGCAGCTTTCGGTCGGGGGGCCAAGAGACCCAGTACTTC	CASSFRSGGQETQYF	TRBV5-6	TRBJ2-5	TRBD2	few